This T cell receptor beta chain was documented in a study of T cell responses to AZD1222 COVID-19 vaccine. Libraries were prepared by immunoSEQ multiplex PCR; TCRdb keeps only in-frame clonotypes and omits some of them. The table records about 73,000 clones, 75% to 90% of them present only once. This clone was recorded only once. The CDR3 spans 17 residues. V lost 1 base and J lost 0, with 10 bases in between. The germline V gene encodes CDR1 SGHTA and CDR2 FQGNSA. The V call is TRBV7-2, the J call TRBJ2-6; no firm D call. This sequence originates from an adult who received the AZD1222 COVID-19 vaccine. This specimen consisted of peripheral blood, obtained 28 days after the second AZD1222 dose. CDR3 loop: CASSLGYRSSGANVLTF. The CDR3 DNA sequence: TGTGCCAGCAGCTTAGGGTACAGAAGCTCTGGGGCCAACGTCCTGACTTTC.